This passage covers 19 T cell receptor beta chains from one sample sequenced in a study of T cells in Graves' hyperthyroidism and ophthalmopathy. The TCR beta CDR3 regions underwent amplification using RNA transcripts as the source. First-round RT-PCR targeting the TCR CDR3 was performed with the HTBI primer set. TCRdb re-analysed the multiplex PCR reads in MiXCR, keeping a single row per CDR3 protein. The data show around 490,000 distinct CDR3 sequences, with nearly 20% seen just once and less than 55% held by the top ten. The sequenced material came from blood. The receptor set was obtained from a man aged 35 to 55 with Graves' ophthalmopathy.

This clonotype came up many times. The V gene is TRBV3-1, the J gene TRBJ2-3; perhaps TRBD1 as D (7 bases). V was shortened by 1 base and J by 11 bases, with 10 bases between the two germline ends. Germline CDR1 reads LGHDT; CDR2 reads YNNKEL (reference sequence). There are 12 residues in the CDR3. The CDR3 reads CASSQGQGGQYF. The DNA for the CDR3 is TGTGCCAGCAGCCAAGGACAGGGAGGGCAGTATTTT.

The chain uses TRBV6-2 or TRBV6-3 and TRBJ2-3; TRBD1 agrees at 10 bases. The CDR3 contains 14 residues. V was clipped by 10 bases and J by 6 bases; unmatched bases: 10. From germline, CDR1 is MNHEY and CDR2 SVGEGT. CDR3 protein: CATMDRGLPDTQYF. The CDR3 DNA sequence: TGTGCCACCATGGACAGGGGGTTGCCTGATACGCAGTATTTT.

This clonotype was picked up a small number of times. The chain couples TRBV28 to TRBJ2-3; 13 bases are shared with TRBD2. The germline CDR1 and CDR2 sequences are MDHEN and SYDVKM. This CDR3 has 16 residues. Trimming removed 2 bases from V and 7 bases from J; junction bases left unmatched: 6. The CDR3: CASSLATSGRLYTQYF. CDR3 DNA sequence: TGTGCCAGCAGTTTAGCGACTAGCGGGAGGTTATATACGCAGTATTTT.

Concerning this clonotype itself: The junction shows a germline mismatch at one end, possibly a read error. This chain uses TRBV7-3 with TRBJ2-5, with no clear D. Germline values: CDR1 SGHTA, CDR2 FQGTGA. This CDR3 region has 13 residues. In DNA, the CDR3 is TGTGCCAGCAGCCCCCCGGGCATAGAGGCCCAGTACTTC. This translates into CASSPPGIEAQYF.

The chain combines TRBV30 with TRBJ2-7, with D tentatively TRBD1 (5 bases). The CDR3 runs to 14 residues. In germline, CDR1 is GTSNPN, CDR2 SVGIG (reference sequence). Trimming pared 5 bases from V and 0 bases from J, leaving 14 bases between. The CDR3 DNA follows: TGTGCCTGGGCCTGGGGCCCCTACTCCTACGAGCAGTACTTC. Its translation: CAWAWGPYSYEQYF.

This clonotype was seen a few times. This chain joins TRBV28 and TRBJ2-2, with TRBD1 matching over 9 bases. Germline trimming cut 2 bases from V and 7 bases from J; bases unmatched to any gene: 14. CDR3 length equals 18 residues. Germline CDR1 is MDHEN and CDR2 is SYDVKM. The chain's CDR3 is CASSLLPGDRGRGGELFF. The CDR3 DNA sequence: TGTGCCAGCAGTTTACTCCCCGGTGACAGGGGGAGAGGCGGGGAGCTGTTTTTT.

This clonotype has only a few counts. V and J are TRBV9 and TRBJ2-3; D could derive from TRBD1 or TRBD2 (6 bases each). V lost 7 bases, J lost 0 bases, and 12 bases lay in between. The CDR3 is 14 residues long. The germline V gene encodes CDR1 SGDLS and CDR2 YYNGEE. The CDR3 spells CASGGPASTDTQYF. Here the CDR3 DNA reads TGTGCCAGCGGGGGGCCGGCTAGCACAGATACGCAGTATTTT.

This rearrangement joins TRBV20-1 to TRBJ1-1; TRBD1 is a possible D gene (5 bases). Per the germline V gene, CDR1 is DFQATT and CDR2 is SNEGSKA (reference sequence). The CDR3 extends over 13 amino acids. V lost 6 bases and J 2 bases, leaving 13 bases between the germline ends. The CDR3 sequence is CSASRQINTEAFF. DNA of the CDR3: TGCAGTGCCAGCAGACAGATCAACACTGAAGCTTTCTTT.

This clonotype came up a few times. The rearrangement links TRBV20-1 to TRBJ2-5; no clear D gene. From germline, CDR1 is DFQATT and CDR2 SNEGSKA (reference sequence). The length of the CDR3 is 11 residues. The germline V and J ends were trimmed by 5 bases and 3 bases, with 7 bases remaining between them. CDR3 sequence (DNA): TGCAGTGCTCAGAAGGAAGAGACCCAGTACTTC. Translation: CSAQKEETQYF.

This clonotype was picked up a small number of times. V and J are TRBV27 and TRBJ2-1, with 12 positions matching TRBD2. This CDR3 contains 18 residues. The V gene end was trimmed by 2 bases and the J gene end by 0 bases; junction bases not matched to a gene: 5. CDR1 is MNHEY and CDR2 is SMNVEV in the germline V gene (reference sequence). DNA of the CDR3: TGTGCCAGCAGTTTAGGGCTAGCGGGGGGGAGCTCCTACAATGAGCAGTTCTTC. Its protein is CASSLGLAGGSSYNEQFF.

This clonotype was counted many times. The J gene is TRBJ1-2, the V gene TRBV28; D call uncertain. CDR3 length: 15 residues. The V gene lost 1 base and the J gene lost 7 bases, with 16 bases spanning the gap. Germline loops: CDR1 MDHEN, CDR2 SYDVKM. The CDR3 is CASSLLGDWPSGYTF. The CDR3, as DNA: TGTGCCAGCAGTTTATTGGGTGATTGGCCCTCTGGCTACACCTTC.

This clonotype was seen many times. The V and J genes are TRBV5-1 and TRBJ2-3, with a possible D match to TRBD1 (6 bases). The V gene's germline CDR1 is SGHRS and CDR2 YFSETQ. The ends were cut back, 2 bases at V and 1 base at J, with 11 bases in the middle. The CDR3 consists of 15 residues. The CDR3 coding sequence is TGCGCCAGCAGCTTCGGACAGAGACGCACAGATACGCAGTATTTT. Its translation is CASSFGQRRTDTQYF.

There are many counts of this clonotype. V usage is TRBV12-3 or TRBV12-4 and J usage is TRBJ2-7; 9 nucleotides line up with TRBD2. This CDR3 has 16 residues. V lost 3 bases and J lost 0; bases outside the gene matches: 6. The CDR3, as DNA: TGTGCCAGCAGTTTCATTAGCGGGGGCCCCTCCTACGAGCAGTACTTC. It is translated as CASSFISGGPSYEQYF.

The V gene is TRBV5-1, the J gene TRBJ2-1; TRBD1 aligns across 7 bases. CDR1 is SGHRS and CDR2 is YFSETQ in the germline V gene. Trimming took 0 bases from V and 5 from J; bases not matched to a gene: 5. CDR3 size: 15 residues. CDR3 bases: TGCGCCAGCAGCTTGGAGGGGACAGATAACAATGAGCAGTTCTTC. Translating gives CASSLEGTDNNEQFF. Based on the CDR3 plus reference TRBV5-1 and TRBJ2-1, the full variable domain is KAGVTQTPRYLIKTRGQQVTLSCSPISGHRSVSWYQQTPGQGLQFLFEYFSETQRNKGNFPGRFSGRQFSNSRSEMNVSTLELGDSALYLCASSLEGTDNNEQFFGPGTRLTVL.

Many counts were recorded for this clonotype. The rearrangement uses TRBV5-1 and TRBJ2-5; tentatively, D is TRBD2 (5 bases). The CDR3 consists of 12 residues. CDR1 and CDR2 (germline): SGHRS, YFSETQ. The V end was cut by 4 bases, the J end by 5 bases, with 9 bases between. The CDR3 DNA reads TGCGCCAGCAGCGGACGCGGGGAGACCCAGTACTTC. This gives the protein CASSGRGETQYF.

The CDR3: CASMWDKQISTDTQYF. The CDR3 DNA reads TGTGCCAGCATGTGGGACAAGCAAATTTCCACAGATACGCAGTATTTT. V and J are TRBV6-1 and TRBJ2-3, with D tentatively TRBD1 (6 bases). CDR1 and CDR2 (germline): MNHNS, SASEGT. V was shortened by 7 bases and J by 2 bases, with 19 bases between the two germline ends. The CDR3 contains 16 residues.

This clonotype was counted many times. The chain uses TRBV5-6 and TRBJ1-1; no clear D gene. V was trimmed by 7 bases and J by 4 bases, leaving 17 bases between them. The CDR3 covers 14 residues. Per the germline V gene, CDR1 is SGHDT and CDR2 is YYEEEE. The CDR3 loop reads CASHATISGTEAFF. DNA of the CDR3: TGTGCCAGCCACGCTACCATTAGTGGCACTGAAGCTTTCTTT.

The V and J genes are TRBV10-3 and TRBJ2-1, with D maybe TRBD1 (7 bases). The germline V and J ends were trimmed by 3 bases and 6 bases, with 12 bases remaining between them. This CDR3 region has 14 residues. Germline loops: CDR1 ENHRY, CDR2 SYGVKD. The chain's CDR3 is CAISEDRDSNEQFF. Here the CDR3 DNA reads TGTGCCATCAGTGAAGACAGGGACTCCAATGAGCAGTTCTTC.

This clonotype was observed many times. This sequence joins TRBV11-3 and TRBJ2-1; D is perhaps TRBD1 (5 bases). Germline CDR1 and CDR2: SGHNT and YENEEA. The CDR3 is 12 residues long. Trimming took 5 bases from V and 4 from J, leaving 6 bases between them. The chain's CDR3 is CASSAGYNEQFF. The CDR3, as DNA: TGTGCCAGCAGCGCAGGGTACAATGAGCAGTTCTTC.